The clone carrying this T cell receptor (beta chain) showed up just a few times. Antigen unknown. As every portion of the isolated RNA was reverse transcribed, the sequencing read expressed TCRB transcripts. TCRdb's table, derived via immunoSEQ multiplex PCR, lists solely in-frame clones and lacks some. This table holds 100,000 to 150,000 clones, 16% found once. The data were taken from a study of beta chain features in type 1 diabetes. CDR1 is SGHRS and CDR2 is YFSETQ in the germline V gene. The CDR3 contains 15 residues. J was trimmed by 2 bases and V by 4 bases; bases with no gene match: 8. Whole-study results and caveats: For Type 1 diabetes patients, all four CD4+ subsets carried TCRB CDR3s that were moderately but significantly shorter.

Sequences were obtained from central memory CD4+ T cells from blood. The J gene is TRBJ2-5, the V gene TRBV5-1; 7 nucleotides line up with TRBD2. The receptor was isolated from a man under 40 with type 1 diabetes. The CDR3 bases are TGCGCCAGCAGCAGCGGGACGCCACTTCAAGAGACCCAGTACTTC. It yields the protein CASSSGTPLQETQYF. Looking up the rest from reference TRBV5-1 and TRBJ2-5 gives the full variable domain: KAGVTQTPRYLIKTRGQQVTLSCSPISGHRSVSWYQQTPGQGLQFLFEYFSETQRNKGNFPGRFSGRQFSNSRSEMNVSTLELGDSALYLCASSSGTPLQETQYFGPGTRLLVL.